The source of this T cell receptor (beta chain) is a study of beta chain features in type 1 diabetes. Study outcomes and limitations: A closer apparent resemblance between naive, central memory and Treg TCRB repertoires was seen in patients than in healthy donors.

With respect to this clone: Antigen specificity is unknown.

Researchers reported sorting CD4+ naive, central memory, regulatory and stem cell-like memory cells via CD45RO/CCR7/CD25/CD127/CD95/CD27. The CDR3 is 17 amino acids. Per the germline V gene, CDR1 is SGHRS and CDR2 is YFSETQ. V was clipped by 1 base and J by 4 bases; unmatched bases: 8. The investigators reverse transcribed all of the isolated RNA, so they sequenced expressed TCRB transcripts. The method was immunoSEQ multiplex PCR; TCRdb's version includes in-frame clones alone and lacks a portion of them. The profile shows roughly 290,000 clones, 7% to 9% of them singletons. This chain joins TRBV5-1 and TRBJ2-1; TRBD2 matches at 10 bases. The sequencing sample was made of central memory CD4+ T cells from blood. The clonotype originates from a woman younger than 35 in good health. This CDR3 is CASSLLASGGVYNEQFF. CDR3 bases: TGCGCCAGCAGCTTGTTGGCTAGCGGGGGCGTGTACAATGAGCAGTTCTTC. The whole variable domain, filled in from reference TRBV5-1 and TRBJ2-1, reads KAGVTQTPRYLIKTRGQQVTLSCSPISGHRSVSWYQQTPGQGLQFLFEYFSETQRNKGNFPGRFSGRQFSNSRSEMNVSTLELGDSALYLCASSLLASGGVYNEQFFGPGTRLTVL.